The clone carrying this T cell receptor beta chain was seen a handful of times. Its antigen is undetermined. TCRdb analysed the reads with MiXCR anew, one entry per CDR3 protein. Counted here are 600,000 to 700,000 distinct CDR3 sequences, around 30% occurring once; the ten biggest clones make up 18%. There are 15 residues in the CDR3. Between the trimmed V and J ends, which lost 8 bases and 1 base, there was a span of 16 bases. Germline V gives CDR1 MDHEN, CDR2 SYDVKM. These data come from a study of T cell repertoires in cytomegalovirus infection. The gene calls are TRBV28 and TRBJ2-3; D could derive from TRBD1 or TRBD2 (6 bases each). This TCR came from a human donor in good health (CMV status not recorded). Some clones in this sample may be carry-over from other donors' samples. The material sequenced was cultured PBMCs, taken from culture after CMV antigen stimulation. In DNA, the CDR3 is TGTGCCAGCGGGGGGCAAAGTTCCGGCACAGATACGCAGTATTTT. This codes for CASGGQSSGTDTQYF.